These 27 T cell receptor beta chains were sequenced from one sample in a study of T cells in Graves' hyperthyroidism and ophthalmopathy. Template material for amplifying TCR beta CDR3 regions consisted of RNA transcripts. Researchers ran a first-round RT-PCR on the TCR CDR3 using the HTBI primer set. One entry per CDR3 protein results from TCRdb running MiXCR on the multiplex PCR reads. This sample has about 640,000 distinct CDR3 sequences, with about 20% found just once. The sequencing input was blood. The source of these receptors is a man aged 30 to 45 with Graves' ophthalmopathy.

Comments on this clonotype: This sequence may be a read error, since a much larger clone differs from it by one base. The CDR3 coding sequence is TGTGCCAGCGGCCAGCCAGGGGGAGAGCAGTTCTTC. This codes for CASGQPGGEQFF. The chain is built from TRBV7-3 and TRBJ2-1, with 7 bases matching TRBD1. The CDR3 is made up of 12 amino acids. The junction had 8 bases not matched to a gene; V was cut back by 8 bases and J by 10 bases. The germline gives CDR1 SGHTA, CDR2 FQGTGA.

The CDR3 DNA sequence: TGCGCCAGCAGCCAAGAATGGGCAGAGAGAGAGACCCAGTACTTC. Translated: CASSQEWAERETQYF. The genes are TRBV4-1 and TRBJ2-5; D unresolved. The CDR3 is 15 residues long. CDR1 is MGHRA, CDR2 YSYEKL, per germline. The V end lost 0 bases, the J end lost 4 bases, and 12 bases lay between the germline ends.

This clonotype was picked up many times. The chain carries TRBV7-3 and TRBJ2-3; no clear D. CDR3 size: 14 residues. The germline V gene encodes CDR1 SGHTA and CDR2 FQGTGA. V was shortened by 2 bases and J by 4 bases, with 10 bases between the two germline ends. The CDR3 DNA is TGTGCCAGCAGCTTATACCCGATGGCAGATACGCAGTATTTT. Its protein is CASSLYPMADTQYF.

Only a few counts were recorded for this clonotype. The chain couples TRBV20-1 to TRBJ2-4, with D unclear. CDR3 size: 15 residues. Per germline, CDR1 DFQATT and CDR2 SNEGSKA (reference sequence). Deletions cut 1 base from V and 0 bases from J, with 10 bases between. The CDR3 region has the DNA TGCAGTGCTAGAGGGGATAGCCGAGCCAAAAACATTCAGTACTTC. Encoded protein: CSARGDSRAKNIQYF.

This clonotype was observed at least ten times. CDR3 in amino acids: CASSPTGTGELFF. The CDR3 nucleotides are TGTGCCAGCAGTCCTACAGGGACCGGGGAGCTGTTTTTT. This chain uses TRBV12-3 or TRBV12-4 with TRBJ2-2, with D possibly matching TRBD1 (6 bases). CDR3 size: 13 residues. The V end lost 5 bases, the J end lost 5 bases, and 9 bases lay between the germline ends.

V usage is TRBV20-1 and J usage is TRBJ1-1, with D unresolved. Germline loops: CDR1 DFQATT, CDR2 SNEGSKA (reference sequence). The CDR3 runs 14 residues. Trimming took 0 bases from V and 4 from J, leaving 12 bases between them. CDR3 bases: TGCAGTGCTAGAGATCTCGGCAGGATCACTGAAGCTTTCTTT. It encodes CSARDLGRITEAFF.

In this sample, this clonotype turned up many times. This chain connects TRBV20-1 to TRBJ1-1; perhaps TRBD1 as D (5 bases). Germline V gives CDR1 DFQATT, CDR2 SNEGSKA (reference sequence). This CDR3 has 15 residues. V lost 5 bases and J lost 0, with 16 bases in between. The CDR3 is CSADSPGRMNTEAFF. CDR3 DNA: TGCAGTGCTGATAGTCCAGGGCGGATGAACACTGAAGCTTTCTTT.

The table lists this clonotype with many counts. CDR3 in DNA: TGCAGCGTTGTTGGGGGGTCGAACTATGGCTACACCTTC. Amino acids: CSVVGGSNYGYTF. The chain joins TRBV29-1 to TRBJ1-2, with D maybe TRBD1 (5 bases). Germline V gene lookup returns CDR1 SQVTM and CDR2 ANQGSEA. Deletions cut 4 bases from V and 2 bases from J, with 11 bases between. The length of the CDR3 is 13 residues.

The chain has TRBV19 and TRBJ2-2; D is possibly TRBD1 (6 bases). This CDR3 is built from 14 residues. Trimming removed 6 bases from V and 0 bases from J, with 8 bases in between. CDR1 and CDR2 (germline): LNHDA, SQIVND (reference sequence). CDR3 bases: TGTGCCAGTAGGACAGGTTCGAACACCGGGGAGCTGTTTTTT. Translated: CASRTGSNTGELFF.

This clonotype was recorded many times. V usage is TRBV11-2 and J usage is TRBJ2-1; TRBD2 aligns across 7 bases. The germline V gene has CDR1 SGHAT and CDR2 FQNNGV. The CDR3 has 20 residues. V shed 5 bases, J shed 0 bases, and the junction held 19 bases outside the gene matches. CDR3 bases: TGTGCCAGCAGCCGAAGGGGACTGGAAAATGCGGGAGTCTCCTACAATGAGCAGTTCTTC. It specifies CASSRRGLENAGVSYNEQFF. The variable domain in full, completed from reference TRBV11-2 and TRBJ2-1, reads EAGVAQSPRYKIIEKRQSVAFWCNPISGHATLYWYQQILGQGPKLLIQFQNNGVVDDSQLPKDRFSAERLKGVDSTLKIQPAKLEDSAVYLCASSRRGLENAGVSYNEQFFGPGTRLTVL.

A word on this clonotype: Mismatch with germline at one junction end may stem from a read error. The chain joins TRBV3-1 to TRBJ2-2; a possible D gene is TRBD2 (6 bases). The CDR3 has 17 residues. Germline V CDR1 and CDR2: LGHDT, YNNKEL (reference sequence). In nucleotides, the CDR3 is TGTGCCAGCAGCCTTACCGGGACGTATTACAACACCGGGGGGCTGTTTTTT. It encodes CASSLTGTYYNTGGLFF.

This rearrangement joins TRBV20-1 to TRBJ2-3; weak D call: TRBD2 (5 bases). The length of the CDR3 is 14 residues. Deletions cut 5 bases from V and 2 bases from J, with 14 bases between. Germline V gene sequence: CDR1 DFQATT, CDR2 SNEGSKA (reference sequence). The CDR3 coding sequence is TGCAGTGCTGACGGACTGGATCCCACAGATACGCAGTATTTT. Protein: CSADGLDPTDTQYF.

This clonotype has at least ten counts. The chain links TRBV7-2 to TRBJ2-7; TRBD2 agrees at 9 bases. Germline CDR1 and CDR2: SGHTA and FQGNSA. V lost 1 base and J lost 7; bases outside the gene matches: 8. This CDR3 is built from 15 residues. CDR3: CASSLVWREGGEQYF. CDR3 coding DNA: TGTGCCAGCAGCTTAGTATGGCGGGAGGGTGGTGAGCAGTACTTC. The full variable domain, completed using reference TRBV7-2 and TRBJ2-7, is GAGVSQSPSNKVTEKGKDVELRCDPISGHTALYWYRQSLGQGLEFLIYFQGNSAPDKSGLPSDRFSAERTGGSVSTLTIQRTQQEDSAVYLCASSLVWREGGEQYFGPGTRLTVT.

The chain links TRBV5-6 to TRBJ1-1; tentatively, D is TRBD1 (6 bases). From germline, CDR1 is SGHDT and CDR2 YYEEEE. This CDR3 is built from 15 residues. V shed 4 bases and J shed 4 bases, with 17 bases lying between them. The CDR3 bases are TGTGCCAGCAGCCAAGGGGACATCCGTGGCACTGAAGCTTTCTTT. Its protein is CASSQGDIRGTEAFF.

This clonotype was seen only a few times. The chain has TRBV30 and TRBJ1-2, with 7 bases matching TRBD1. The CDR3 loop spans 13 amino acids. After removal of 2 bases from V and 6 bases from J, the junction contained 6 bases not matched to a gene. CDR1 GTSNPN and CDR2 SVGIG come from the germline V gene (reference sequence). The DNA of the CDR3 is TGTGCCTGGAGTCTCGGGACAGTTGATGGCTACACCTTC. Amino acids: CAWSLGTVDGYTF.

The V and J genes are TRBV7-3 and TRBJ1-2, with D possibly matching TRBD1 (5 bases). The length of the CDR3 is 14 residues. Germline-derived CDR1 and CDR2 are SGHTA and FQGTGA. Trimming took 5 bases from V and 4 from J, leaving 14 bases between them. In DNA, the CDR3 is TGTGCCAGCAGCCCGCCGAGACAGCCCTATGGCTACACCTTC. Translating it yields CASSPPRQPYGYTF.

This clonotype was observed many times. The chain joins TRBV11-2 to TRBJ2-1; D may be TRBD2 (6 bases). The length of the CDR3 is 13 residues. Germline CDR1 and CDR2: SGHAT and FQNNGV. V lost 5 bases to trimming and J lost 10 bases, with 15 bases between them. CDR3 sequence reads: CASSPHEGLEQFF. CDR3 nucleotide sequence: TGTGCCAGCAGCCCCCATGAAGGACTAGAGCAGTTCTTC.

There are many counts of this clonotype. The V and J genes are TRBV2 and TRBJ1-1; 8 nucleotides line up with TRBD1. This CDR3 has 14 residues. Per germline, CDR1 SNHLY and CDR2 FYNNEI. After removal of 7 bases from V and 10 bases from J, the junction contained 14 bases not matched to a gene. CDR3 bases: TGTGCCAGCACTCGGACAGGGCTTCAGACGGGAGCTTTCTTT. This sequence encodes CASTRTGLQTGAFF. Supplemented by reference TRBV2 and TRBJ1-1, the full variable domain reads EPEVTQTPSHQVTQMGQEVILRCVPISNHLYFYWYRQILGQKVEFLVSFYNNEISEKSEIFDDQFSVERPDGSNFTLKIRSTKLEDSAMYFCASTRTGLQTGAFFGQGTRLTVV.

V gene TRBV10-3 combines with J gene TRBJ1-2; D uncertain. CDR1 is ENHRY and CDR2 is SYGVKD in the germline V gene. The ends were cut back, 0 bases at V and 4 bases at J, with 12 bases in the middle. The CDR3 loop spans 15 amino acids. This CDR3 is CAISESMAGFYGYTF. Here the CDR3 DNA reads TGTGCCATCAGTGAGTCGATGGCAGGCTTCTATGGCTACACCTTC.

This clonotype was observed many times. The CDR3 loop is CASSLGGPLGNTGELFF. The CDR3 nucleotides are TGTGCCAGCAGCTTAGGAGGTCCCTTAGGGAACACCGGGGAGCTGTTTTTT. The chain joins TRBV13 to TRBJ2-2; D unresolved. This CDR3 region has 17 residues. Germline V CDR1 and CDR2: PRHDT, FYEKMQ (reference sequence). The V and J ends lost 0 bases and 1 base respectively, with 12 bases between them. Together with reference TRBV13 and TRBJ2-2, the CDR3 gives the full variable domain: AAGVIQSPRHLIKEKRETATLKCYPIPRHDTVYWYQQGPGQDPQFLISFYEKMQSDKGSIPDRFSAQQFSDYHSELNMSSLELGDSALYFCASSLGGPLGNTGELFFGEGSRLTVL.

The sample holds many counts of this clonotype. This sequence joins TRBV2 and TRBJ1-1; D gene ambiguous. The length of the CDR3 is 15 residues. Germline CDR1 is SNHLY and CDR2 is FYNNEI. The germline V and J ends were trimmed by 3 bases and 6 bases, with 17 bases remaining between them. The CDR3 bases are TGTGCCAGCAGTGAGGGCGGGATCGGAGGCGCTGAAGCTTTCTTT. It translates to CASSEGGIGGAEAFF.

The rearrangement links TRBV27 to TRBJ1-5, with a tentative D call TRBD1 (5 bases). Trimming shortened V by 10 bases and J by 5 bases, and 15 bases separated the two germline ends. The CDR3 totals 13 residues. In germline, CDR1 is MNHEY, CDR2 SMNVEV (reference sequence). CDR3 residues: CATGEGFYQPQHF. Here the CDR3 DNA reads TGTGCCACCGGGGAGGGGTTCTATCAGCCCCAGCATTTT.

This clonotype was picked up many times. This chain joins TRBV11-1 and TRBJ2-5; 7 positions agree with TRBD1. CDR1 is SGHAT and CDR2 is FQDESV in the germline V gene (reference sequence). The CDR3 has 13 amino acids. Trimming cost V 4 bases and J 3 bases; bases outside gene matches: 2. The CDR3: CASSSGQEETQYF. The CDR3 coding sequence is TGTGCCAGCAGCTCCGGACAGGAAGAGACCCAGTACTTC. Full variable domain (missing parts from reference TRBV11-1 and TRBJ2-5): EAEVAQSPRYKITEKSQAVAFWCDPISGHATLYWYRQILGQGPELLVQFQDESVVDDSQLPKDRFSAERLKGVDSTLKIQPAELGDSAMYLCASSSGQEETQYFGPGTRLLVL.

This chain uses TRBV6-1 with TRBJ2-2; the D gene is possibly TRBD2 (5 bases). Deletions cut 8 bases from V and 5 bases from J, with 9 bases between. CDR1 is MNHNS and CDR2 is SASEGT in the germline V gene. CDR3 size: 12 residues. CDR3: CASGRGTGELFF. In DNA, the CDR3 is TGTGCCAGCGGGAGAGGGACCGGGGAGCTGTTTTTT.

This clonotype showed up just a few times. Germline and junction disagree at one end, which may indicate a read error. CDR3 region: CASSLGLAGPLRDEQFF. In DNA, the CDR3 is TGTGCCAGCAGCCTAGGACTAGCGGGGCCACTGAGGGATGAGCAGTTCTTC. V and J are TRBV13 and TRBJ2-1, with TRBD2 matching over 12 bases. CDR1 PRHDT and CDR2 FYEKMQ come from the germline V gene (reference sequence). This CDR3 comprises 17 residues.

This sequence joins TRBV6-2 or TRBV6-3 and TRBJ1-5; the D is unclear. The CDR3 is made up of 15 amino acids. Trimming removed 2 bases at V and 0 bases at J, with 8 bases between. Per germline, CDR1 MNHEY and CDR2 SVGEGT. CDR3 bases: TGTGCCAGCAGTTACACTCCCGCTAGCAATCAGCCCCAGCATTTT. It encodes CASSYTPASNQPQHF.

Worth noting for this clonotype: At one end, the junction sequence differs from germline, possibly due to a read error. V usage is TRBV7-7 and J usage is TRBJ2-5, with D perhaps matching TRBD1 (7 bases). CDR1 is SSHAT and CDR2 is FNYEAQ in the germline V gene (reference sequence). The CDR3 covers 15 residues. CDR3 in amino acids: CASSPGGTLQETQYF. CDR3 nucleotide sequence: TGTGCTAGCAGCCCAGGGGGGACCCTTCAAGAGACCCAGTACTTC. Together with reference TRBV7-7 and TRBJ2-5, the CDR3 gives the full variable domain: GAGVSQSPRYKVTKRGQDVTLRCDPISSHATLYWYQQALGQGPEFLTYFNYEAQPDKSGLPSDRFSAERPEGSISTLTIQRTEQRDSAMYRCASSPGGTLQETQYFGPGTRLLVL.